The T cell receptor beta chain described here comes from a study of cytomegalovirus exposure and HLA in healthy donors. Broader study findings: Most TCR sequences showed up rarely, but some public TCRs showed up in many donors.

A remark on this clone: What it recognizes is unknown.

60 Vbeta and 13 Jbeta primers were used in PCR. Using immunoSEQ multiplex PCR, the repertoire was profiled, and TCRdb retains in-frame clones only, with some absent. The sample consists of 130,000 or so clones, around 80% of them appearing once. This CDR3 region has 17 residues. The J segment lost 6 bases and the V segment lost 3 bases, leaving 7 bases of the junction unmatched. Germline assignment: CDR1 SGDLS and CDR2 YYNGEE. The V call is TRBV9, the J call TRBJ2-1, with 15 positions matching TRBD2. This sequence was found in a woman aged 18-30 years in good health and CMV-seropositive. Input material: PBMCs. CDR3 in DNA: TGTGCCAGCAGCGCAGGACTAGCGGGGGGGCTGTTCAATGAGCAGTTCTTC. Translation: CASSAGLAGGLFNEQFF. Full variable domain (rest looked up from reference TRBV9 and TRBJ2-1): DSGVTQTPKHLITATGQRVTLRCSPRSGDLSVYWYQQSLDQGLQFLIQYYNGEERAKGNILERFSAQQFPDLHSELNLSSLELGDSALYFCASSAGLAGGLFNEQFFGPGTRLTVL.